One and the same sample provided the 18 T cell receptor beta chains below, sequenced in a study of blood T cell repertoires in COVID-19. Data came from immunoSEQ multiplex PCR; TCRdb stores just in-frame clones and leaves some out. The sample holds approximately 46,000 clones, 85% to 90% seen once. The sample taken for sequencing was peripheral blood. The receptors originated from a man in his 60s with acute or convalescent COVID-19.

This chain uses TRBV4-1 with TRBJ1-5; 7 positions match TRBD1. This CDR3 spans 15 amino acids. Germline V gene sequence: CDR1 MGHRA, CDR2 YSYEKL. Trimming took 4 bases from V and 5 from J; bases not matched to a gene: 8. The CDR3 loop is CASSPQTGNDQPQHF. In DNA form, the CDR3 reads TGCGCCAGCAGCCCGCAGACAGGGAACGATCAGCCCCAGCATTTT.

The chain carries TRBV19 and TRBJ1-2; D remains ambiguous. CDR3 length: 15 residues. The V gene's germline CDR1 is LNHDA and CDR2 SQIVND (reference sequence). Trimming shortened V by 1 base and J by 4 bases, and 13 bases separated the two germline ends. CDR3 protein: CASSIGGQTVYGYTF. CDR3 DNA sequence: TGTGCCAGTAGTATAGGCGGGCAGACCGTCTATGGCTACACCTTC.

The chain carries TRBV7-9 and TRBJ2-1; TRBD2 might be the D (5 bases). From germline, CDR1 is SEHNR and CDR2 FQNEAQ (reference sequence). V was cut by 3 bases and J by 10 bases, with 16 bases left in between. The CDR3 loop spans 14 amino acids. CDR3 bases: TGTGCCAGCAGCTTTAATCTAGGACTCGTCGAGCAGTTCTTC. Protein sequence: CASSFNLGLVEQFF. Full variable domain (outside the CDR3, taken from reference TRBV7-9 and TRBJ2-1): DTGVSQNPRHKITKRGQNVTFRCDPISEHNRLYWYRQTLGQGPEFLTYFQNEAQLEKSRLLSDRFSAERPKGSFSTLEIQRTEQGDSAMYLCASSFNLGLVEQFFGPGTRLTVL.

The rearrangement joins TRBV6-4 to TRBJ2-2, with 11 bases that match TRBD2. The trim removed 4 bases at V and 12 bases at J, leaving 7 bases unmatched. Germline CDR1 reads MRHNA; CDR2 reads SNTAGT. The CDR3 totals 14 residues. DNA for the CDR3: TGTGCCAGCAGTGCCCTAGCGGGAGGAGGGAAGCTGTTTTTT. Amino acid sequence: CASSALAGGGKLFF.

The rearrangement uses TRBV5-1 and TRBJ2-7; 8 bases are a match to TRBD1. From germline, CDR1 is SGHRS and CDR2 YFSETQ. This CDR3 has 14 residues. V dropped 0 bases and J dropped 4; count of bases not matched to a gene: 3. The DNA of the CDR3 is TGCGCCAGCAGCTTGGGGACAGGGTGGTACGAGCAGTACTTC. It codes for CASSLGTGWYEQYF.

The chain has TRBV9 and TRBJ2-1; the match to TRBD2 covers 7 bases. V trimming: 3 bases; J trimming: 8 bases; junction bases outside the gene matches: 5. The CDR3 is 13 amino acids. The V gene's germline CDR1 is SGDLS and CDR2 YYNGEE. The CDR3 is CASSEGGSHEQFF. The CDR3 bases are TGTGCCAGCAGCGAGGGCGGGAGCCATGAGCAGTTCTTC. Full variable domain (rest looked up from reference TRBV9 and TRBJ2-1): DSGVTQTPKHLITATGQRVTLRCSPRSGDLSVYWYQQSLDQGLQFLIQYYNGEERAKGNILERFSAQQFPDLHSELNLSSLELGDSALYFCASSEGGSHEQFFGPGTRLTVL.

The gene calls are TRBV5-1 and TRBJ2-3; 12 bases map to TRBD2. The V gene end was trimmed by 2 bases and the J gene end by 1 base; junction bases not matched to a gene: 2. Per germline, CDR1 SGHRS and CDR2 YFSETQ. The CDR3 has 16 amino acids. In DNA, the CDR3 is TGCGCCAGCAGCTTACTAGCGGGAGGAGGCACAGATACGCAGTATTTT. It specifies CASSLLAGGGTDTQYF.

This chain connects TRBV11-2 to TRBJ2-2; 9 bases align to TRBD1. The CDR3 extends over 17 amino acids. V shed 0 bases, J shed 1 base, and the junction held 3 bases outside the gene matches. Germline V gene data show CDR1 as SGHAT and CDR2 as FQNNGV. This CDR3 is CASSLDQDRGNTGELFF. CDR3 bases: TGTGCCAGCAGCTTAGATCAGGACAGGGGGAACACCGGGGAGCTGTTTTTT. The entire variable domain, with the rest obtained from reference TRBV11-2 and TRBJ2-2, is as follows: EAGVAQSPRYKIIEKRQSVAFWCNPISGHATLYWYQQILGQGPKLLIQFQNNGVVDDSQLPKDRFSAERLKGVDSTLKIQPAKLEDSAVYLCASSLDQDRGNTGELFFGEGSRLTVL.

The chain combines TRBV7-3 with TRBJ2-2, with 8 bases matching TRBD2. Looked up from germline, CDR1 is SGHTA and CDR2 is FQGTGA. The CDR3 sequence is 15 residues long. With 5 bases clipped from V and 2 bases from J, the junction kept 4 bases outside the gene matches. The CDR3 nucleotides read TGTGCCAGCAGCGGTAGCGGGGTCAACACCGGGGAGCTGTTTTTT. It specifies CASSGSGVNTGELFF.

V and J are TRBV5-1 and TRBJ1-4; D unclear. The CDR3 is made up of 15 amino acids. The germline V and J ends were trimmed by 9 bases and 6 bases, with 21 bases remaining between them. From germline, CDR1 is SGHRS and CDR2 YFSETQ. CDR3: CATHEGDGPHEKLFF. In nucleotides, the CDR3 is TGCGCCACCCACGAGGGCGACGGCCCCCATGAAAAACTGTTTTTT.

In this sample, this clone turned up once. The chain uses TRBV30 and TRBJ1-5; 7 positions agree with TRBD1. This CDR3 region has 15 residues. After removal of 0 bases from V and 5 bases from J, the junction contained 7 bases not matched to a gene. Germline V lookup: CDR1 GTSNPN, CDR2 SVGIG (reference sequence). The CDR3 DNA follows: TGTGCCTGGAGTGTTTACAGGGGTACGTATCAGCCCCAGCATTTT. Translation: CAWSVYRGTYQPQHF. The full variable domain, its missing parts supplied by reference TRBV30 and TRBJ1-5, is SQTIHQWPATLVQPVGSPLSLECTVEGTSNPNLYWYRQAAGRGLQLLFYSVGIGQISSEVPQNLSASRPQDRQFILSSKKLLLSDSGFYLCAWSVYRGTYQPQHFGDGTRLSIL.

The chain employs TRBV7-3 and TRBJ2-1; 7 nucleotides line up with TRBD2. With V trimmed by 6 bases and J by 5 bases, 10 bases remained unmatched. The CDR3 is 15 amino acids. The V gene's germline CDR1 is SGHTA and CDR2 FQGTGA. The CDR3 coding sequence is TGTGCCAGCAGGCCCCGGGCTAGCGGACACAATGAGCAGTTCTTC. It specifies CASRPRASGHNEQFF.

This chain uses TRBV5-5 with TRBJ2-3, with D unresolved. Germline lookup yields CDR1 SGHKS and CDR2 YYEKEE (reference sequence). This CDR3 is built from 14 residues. With 0 bases removed from V and 1 base from J, the gap between germline ends came to 6 bases. The DNA for the CDR3 is TGTGCCAGCAGCTTGGACTTACGCACAGATACGCAGTATTTT. Amino acid sequence: CASSLDLRTDTQYF. The full variable domain, rest sourced from reference TRBV5-5 and TRBJ2-3, is DAGVTQSPTHLIKTRGQQVTLRCSPISGHKSVSWYQQVLGQGPQFIFQYYEKEERGRGNFPDRFSARQFPNYSSELNVNALLLGDSALYLCASSLDLRTDTQYFGPGTRLTVL.

The CDR3 region is CASSSPSGTSGNYNEQFF. The DNA for the CDR3 is TGTGCCAGCAGCTCTCCCTCCGGGACTAGCGGGAATTACAATGAGCAGTTCTTC. V gene TRBV5-4 combines with J gene TRBJ2-1; 13 bases agree with TRBD2. With V trimmed by 3 bases and J by 4 bases, 10 bases remained unmatched. Germline assignment: CDR1 SGHNT and CDR2 YYREEE (reference sequence). This CDR3 region has 18 residues.

This clone turned up a few times. The chain carries TRBV4-1 and TRBJ1-5; a possible D gene is TRBD1 (6 bases). With 1 base removed from V and 7 bases from J, the gap between germline ends came to 17 bases. CDR1 and CDR2 (germline): MGHRA, YSYEKL. This CDR3 is 16 amino acids long. CDR3: CASSQVLGARGQPQHF. The CDR3 DNA reads as TGCGCCAGCAGCCAAGTCCTCGGGGCGAGGGGGCAGCCCCAGCATTTT.

This clone was counted only a few times. This chain connects TRBV28 to TRBJ2-7; 13 nucleotides agree with TRBD2. With V trimmed by 5 bases and J by 4 bases, 5 bases remained unmatched. This CDR3 spans 15 amino acids. Germline-derived CDR1 and CDR2 are MDHEN and SYDVKM. The CDR3 spells CASSPRTSGRYEQYF. In DNA, the CDR3 is TGTGCCAGCAGTCCACGGACTAGCGGGAGATACGAGCAGTACTTC.

V and J are TRBV24-1 and TRBJ1-3, with 7 bases aligning to TRBD1. J was trimmed by 1 base and V by 4 bases; bases with no gene match: 3. The CDR3 covers 15 residues. The V gene's germline CDR1 is KGHDR and CDR2 SFDVKD. For the CDR3, the DNA is TGTGCCACCAGTGACCCCAGGGGGTCTGGAAACACCATATATTTT. Translating it yields CATSDPRGSGNTIYF.

J is TRBJ1-6 and V is TRBV2, with D uncertain. The CDR3 consists of 14 residues. Germline values: CDR1 SNHLY, CDR2 FYNNEI. V was cut by 4 bases and J by 7 bases, with 11 bases left in between. CDR3 in amino acids: CASSGASPNSPLHF. DNA of the CDR3: TGTGCCAGCAGTGGAGCTTCCCCAAATTCACCCCTCCACTTT.